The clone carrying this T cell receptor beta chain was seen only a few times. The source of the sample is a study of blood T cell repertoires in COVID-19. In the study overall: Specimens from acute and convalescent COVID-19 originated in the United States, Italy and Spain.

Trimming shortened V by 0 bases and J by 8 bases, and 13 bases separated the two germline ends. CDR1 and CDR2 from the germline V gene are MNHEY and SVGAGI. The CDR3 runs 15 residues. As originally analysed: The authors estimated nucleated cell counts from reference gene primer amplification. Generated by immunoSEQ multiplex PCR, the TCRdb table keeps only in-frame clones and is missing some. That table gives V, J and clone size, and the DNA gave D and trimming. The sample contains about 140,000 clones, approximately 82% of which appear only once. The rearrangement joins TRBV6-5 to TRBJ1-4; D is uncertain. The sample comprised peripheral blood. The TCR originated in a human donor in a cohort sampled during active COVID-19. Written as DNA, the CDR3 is TGTGCCAGCAGTTACTCGACTAGGCCTAGGGAAAAACTGTTTTTT. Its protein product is CASSYSTRPREKLFF.